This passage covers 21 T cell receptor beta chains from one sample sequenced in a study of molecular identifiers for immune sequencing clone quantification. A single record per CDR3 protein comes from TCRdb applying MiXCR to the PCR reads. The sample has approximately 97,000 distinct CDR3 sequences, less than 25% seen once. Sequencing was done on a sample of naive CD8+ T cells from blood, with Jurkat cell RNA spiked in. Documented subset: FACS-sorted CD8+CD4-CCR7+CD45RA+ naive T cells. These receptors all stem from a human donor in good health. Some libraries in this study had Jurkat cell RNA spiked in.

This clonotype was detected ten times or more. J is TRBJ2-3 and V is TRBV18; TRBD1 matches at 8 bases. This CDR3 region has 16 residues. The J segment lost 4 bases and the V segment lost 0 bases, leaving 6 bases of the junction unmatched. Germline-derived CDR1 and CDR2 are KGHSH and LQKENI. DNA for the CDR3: TGTGCCAGCTCACCACCTGTGGCAGGGGGCTCAGATACGCAGTATTTT. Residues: CASSPPVAGGSDTQYF.

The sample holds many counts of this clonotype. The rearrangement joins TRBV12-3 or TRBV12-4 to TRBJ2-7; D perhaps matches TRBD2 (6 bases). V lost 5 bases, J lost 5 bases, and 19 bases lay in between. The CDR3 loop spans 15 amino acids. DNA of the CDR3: TGTGCCAGCAGTCCCCCGGGACTCCCCATTAACGAGCAGTACTTC. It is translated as CASSPPGLPINEQYF.

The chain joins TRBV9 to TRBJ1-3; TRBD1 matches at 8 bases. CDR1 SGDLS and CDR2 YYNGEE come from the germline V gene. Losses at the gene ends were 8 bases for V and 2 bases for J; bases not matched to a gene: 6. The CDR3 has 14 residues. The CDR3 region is CARSPGQAGNTIYF. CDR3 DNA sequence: TGTGCCAGAAGCCCGGGACAGGCTGGAAACACCATATATTTT.

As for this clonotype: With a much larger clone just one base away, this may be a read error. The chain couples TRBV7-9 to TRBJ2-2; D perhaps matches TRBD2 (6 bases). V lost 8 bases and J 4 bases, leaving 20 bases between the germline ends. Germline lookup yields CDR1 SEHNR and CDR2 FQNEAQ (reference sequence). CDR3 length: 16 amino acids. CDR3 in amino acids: CASHPYLRGATGELFF. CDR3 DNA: TGTGCCAGCCACCCTTACCTCCGCGGGGCCACCGGGGAGCTGTTTTTT.

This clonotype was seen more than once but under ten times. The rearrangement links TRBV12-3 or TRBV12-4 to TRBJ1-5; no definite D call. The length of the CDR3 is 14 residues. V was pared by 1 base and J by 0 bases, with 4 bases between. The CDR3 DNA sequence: TGTGCCAGCAGTTTAGACAGTAGCAATCAGCCCCAGCATTTT. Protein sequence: CASSLDSSNQPQHF.

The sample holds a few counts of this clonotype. The CDR3 bases are TGTGCCAGCAGCTTGTTTAGCGGGCCAGCTTACGAGCAGTACTTC. It yields the protein CASSLFSGPAYEQYF. This chain uses TRBV11-2 with TRBJ2-7, with 7 positions matching TRBD2. V shed 3 bases and J 4 bases; nucleotides not matched to a gene: 9. The length of the CDR3 is 15 residues. The germline CDR1 and CDR2 sequences are SGHAT and FQNNGV.

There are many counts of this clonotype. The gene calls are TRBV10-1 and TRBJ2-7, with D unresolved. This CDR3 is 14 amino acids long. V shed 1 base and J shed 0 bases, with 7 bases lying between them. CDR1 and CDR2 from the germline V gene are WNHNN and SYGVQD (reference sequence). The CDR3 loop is CASSEYLSSYEQYF. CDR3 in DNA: TGCGCCAGCAGTGAGTACCTTAGCTCCTACGAGCAGTACTTC.

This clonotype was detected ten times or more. As DNA, the CDR3 is TGTGCCAGCAGTGGCTTTCTTATAACTGACAGGCTAAACACAGATACGCAGTATTTT. Protein product: CASSGFLITDRLNTDTQYF. The V gene is TRBV2, the J gene TRBJ2-3; TRBD1 might be the D (6 bases). Trimming stripped 4 bases from V and 2 bases from J, with 25 bases between. CDR3 length: 19 residues. Germline V lookup: CDR1 SNHLY, CDR2 FYNNEI.

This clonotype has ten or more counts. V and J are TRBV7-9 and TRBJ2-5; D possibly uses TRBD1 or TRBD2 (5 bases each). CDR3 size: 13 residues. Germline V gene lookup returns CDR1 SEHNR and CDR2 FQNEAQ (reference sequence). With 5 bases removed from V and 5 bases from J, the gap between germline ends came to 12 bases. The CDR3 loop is CASSPGWGETQYF. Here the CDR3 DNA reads TGTGCCAGCAGCCCAGGGTGGGGGGAGACCCAGTACTTC. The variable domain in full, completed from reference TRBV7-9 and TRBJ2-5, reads DTGVSQNPRHKITKRGQNVTFRCDPISEHNRLYWYRQTLGQGPEFLTYFQNEAQLEKSRLLSDRFSAERPKGSFSTLEIQRTEQGDSAMYLCASSPGWGETQYFGPGTRLLVL.

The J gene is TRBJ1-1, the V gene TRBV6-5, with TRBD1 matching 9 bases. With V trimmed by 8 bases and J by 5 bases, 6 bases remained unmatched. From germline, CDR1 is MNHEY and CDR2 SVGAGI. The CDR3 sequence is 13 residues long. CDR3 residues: CASGQGQKTEAFF. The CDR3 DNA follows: TGTGCCAGCGGACAGGGGCAGAAAACTGAAGCTTTCTTT.

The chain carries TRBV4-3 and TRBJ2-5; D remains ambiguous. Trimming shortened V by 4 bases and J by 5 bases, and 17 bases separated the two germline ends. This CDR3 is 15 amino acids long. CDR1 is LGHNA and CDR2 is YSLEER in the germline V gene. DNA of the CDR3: TGCGCCAGCAGCCGGGGATTAGCTCTCGGGGAGACCCAGTACTTC. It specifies CASSRGLALGETQYF.

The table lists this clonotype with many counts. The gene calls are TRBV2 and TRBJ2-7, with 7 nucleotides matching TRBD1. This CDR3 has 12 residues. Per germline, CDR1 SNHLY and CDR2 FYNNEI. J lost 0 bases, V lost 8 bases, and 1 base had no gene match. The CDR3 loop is CASRDSSYEQYF. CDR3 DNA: TGTGCCAGCCGGGACAGCTCCTACGAGCAGTACTTC. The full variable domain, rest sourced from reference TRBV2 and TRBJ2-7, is EPEVTQTPSHQVTQMGQEVILRCVPISNHLYFYWYRQILGQKVEFLVSFYNNEISEKSEIFDDQFSVERPDGSNFTLKIRSTKLEDSAMYFCASRDSSYEQYFGPGTRLTVT.

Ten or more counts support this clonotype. This CDR3 reads CASSHIPPFGATDTQYF. CDR3 coding DNA: TGTGCCAGCAGCCACATCCCCCCCTTCGGGGCGACAGATACGCAGTATTTT. The chain employs TRBV28 and TRBJ2-3; D is possibly TRBD1 or TRBD2 (5 bases each). V gave up 6 bases and J gave up 3 bases, with 22 bases separating them. CDR1 and CDR2 from the germline V gene are MDHEN and SYDVKM. This CDR3 region has 17 residues.

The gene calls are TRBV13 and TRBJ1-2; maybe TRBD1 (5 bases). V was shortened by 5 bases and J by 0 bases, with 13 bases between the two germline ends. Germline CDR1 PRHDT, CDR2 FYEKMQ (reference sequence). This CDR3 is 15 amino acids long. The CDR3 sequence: CASSPGASPNYGYTF. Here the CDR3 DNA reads TGTGCCAGCAGCCCCGGGGCGAGCCCTAACTATGGCTACACCTTC.

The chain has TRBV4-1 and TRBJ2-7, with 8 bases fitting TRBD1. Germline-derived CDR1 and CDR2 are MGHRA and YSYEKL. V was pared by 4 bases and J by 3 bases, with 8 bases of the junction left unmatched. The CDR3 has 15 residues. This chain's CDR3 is CASSRTGTGDYEQYF. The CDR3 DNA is TGCGCCAGCAGCCGGACCGGGACAGGAGACTACGAGCAGTACTTC.

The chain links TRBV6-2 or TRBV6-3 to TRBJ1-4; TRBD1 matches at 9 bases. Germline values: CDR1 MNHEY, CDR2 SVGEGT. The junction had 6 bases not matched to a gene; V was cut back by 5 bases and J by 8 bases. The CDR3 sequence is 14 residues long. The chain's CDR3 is CASSGQGLIEKLFF. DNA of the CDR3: TGTGCCAGCAGTGGACAGGGGCTCATCGAAAAACTGTTTTTT.

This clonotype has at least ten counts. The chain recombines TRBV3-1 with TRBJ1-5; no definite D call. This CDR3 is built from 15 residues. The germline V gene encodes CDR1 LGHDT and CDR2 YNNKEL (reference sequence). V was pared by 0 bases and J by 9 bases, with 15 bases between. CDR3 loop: CASSQEGPGTSPQHF. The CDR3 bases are TGTGCCAGCAGCCAAGAAGGGCCAGGTACTTCGCCCCAGCATTTT.

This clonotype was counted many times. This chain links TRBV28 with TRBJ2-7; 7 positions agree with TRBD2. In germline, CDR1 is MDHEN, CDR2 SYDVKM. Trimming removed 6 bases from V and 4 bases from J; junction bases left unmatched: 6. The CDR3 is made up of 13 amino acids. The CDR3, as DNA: TGTGCCAGCAGCTGGACTAGGGGTTACGAGCAGTACTTC. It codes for CASSWTRGYEQYF.

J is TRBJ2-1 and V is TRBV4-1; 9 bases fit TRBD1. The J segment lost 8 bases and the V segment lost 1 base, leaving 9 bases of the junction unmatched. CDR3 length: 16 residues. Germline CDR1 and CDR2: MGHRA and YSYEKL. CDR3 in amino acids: CASSQGGQGLFDEQFF. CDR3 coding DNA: TGCGCCAGCAGCCAAGGTGGACAGGGGTTGTTCGATGAGCAGTTCTTC.

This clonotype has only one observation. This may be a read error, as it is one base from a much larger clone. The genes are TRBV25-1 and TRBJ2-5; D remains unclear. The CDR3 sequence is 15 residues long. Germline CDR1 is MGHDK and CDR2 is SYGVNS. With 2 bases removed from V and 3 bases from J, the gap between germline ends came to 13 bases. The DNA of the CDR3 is TGTGCCAGCAGTGAAATACACCCCGCGGAAGAGACCCAGTACTTC. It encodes CASSEIHPAEETQYF.

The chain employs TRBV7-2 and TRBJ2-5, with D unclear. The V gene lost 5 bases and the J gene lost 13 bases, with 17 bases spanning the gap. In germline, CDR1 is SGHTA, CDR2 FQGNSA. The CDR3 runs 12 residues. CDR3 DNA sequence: TGTGCCAGCAGCCAAAAGCGAGCGCCCCCGTACTTC. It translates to CASSQKRAPPYF.